This TCR beta chain comes out of a study of PD-L1 blockade in urothelial cancer. Study information: Blood yielded a median of around 150,000 T cells per sample.

Sample time point: pretreatment peripheral blood. Spiking of synthetic TCR analog templates was performed in each PCR. Profiled with immunoSEQ multiplex PCR; TCRdb holds only in-frame clones, not every one. The repertoire holds 50,000 to 55,000 clones, with 86% as singletons. This material consisted of PBMCs, taken around atezolizumab (anti-PD-L1) treatment. This TCR came from a man in his 60s with urothelial cancer.

CDR3 amino acids: CASSLQTGGNIQYF. In DNA, the CDR3 is TGCGCCAGCAGCCTCCAGACAGGGGGGAACATTCAGTACTTC. The rearrangement links TRBV5-1 to TRBJ2-4, with 9 bases fitting TRBD1. The CDR3 has 14 residues. The V segment lost 4 bases and the J segment 7 bases; nucleotides outside the gene matches: 6. Germline V gives CDR1 SGHRS, CDR2 YFSETQ.